This T cell receptor beta chain was recovered during a study of T cell responses to AZD1222 COVID-19 vaccine (dated by TCRdb to about 2021). For the study in its entirety: Because spike-specific TCR depth and breadth did not differ between the two schedules, AZD1222 recipients who got a second dose at roughly 4 weeks were pooled with those who got a second dose at roughly 12 weeks. TCR sequencing was performed for some 250 trial participants, of whom some 200 were given two doses of AZD1222 and some 25 were given two doses of MenACWY control vaccine. Trial participants were enrolled by age into subgroups of 18-55, 56-69 and 70-plus years, and about 150, 27 and 61 TCR-sequenced participants, respectively, were included in these subgroups. The study at large found these results: The 56-69-year group was small, and its depth increase did not reach significance, likely because of low power. Because no day 14 peak-response samples were available, repertoires were characterized only after the peak T cell response. Conclusions about previously exposed vaccinees were limited because only 5 or 6 AZD1222 recipients were SARS-CoV-2 seropositive at baseline. After two AZD1222 doses, both the breadth and the depth of spike-specific TCRs were significantly higher than at day 0 and than in MenACWY recipients. Reportedly, close to half of the unique spike-specific TCRs recognized epitopes lying outside the regions that are mutated in the B.1.351 and B.1.1.7 variants. Participants were mostly white British and included more females than males, and it was suggested by the authors that clonal diversity may have been underestimated. The vaccine-associated CD4 TCRs covered the entire spike protein, and the dominant responses fell in regions 160-218 and 743-854.

Based on the germline V gene, the CDR1 and CDR2 sequences are SGHVS and FQNEAQ. V loses 2 bases of germline sequence and J loses 4 bases, and the interval between the two ends is 13 bases. From cysteine to phenylalanine, the CDR3 is 15 amino acids long. Solely the CDR3 DNA is kept, with 45 bases framed from the first base. The CDR3 regions of human TCRbeta chains were subjected to immunosequencing. Regarding the original processing steps: TCRs in the repertoires were compared against a reference library of SARS-CoV-2-specific TCRs that had been generated with the MIRA antigen-specificity platform. Breadth meant the fraction of unique TCRs that were SARS-CoV-2-associated, whereas depth meant the fraction of total T cells that were SARS-CoV-2-associated. Using the MIRA data, every spike-specific TCR was mapped to the spike region that the TCR reacted to and assigned to either a CD4 or a CD8 class. Log10-transformed breadth and depth values were compared by one-way ANOVA with Sidak's multiple comparisons tests. This is the immuneACCESS table as TCRdb keeps it, with only in-frame sequences that have V and J called. A part of the clones is gone; compared with another copy, unresolved V genes explain less than half, and the rest is unexplained. That table furnishes V, J and clone size, whereas the DNA furnished D and trimming. Counted in this sample were roughly 120,000 clones; 75% to 90% of them appeared once. The ten largest clones take up 2.4% of the sample.

Concerning this clone itself: This receptor's antigen is unknown. Base qualities are not at hand, and no much larger clone is one base apart.

The sample's time point label, in plain terms: baseline before first vaccination. Samples from vaccinated people were obtained from the UK trials COV001 and COV002, which included a single-blind randomized controlled phase 2/3 trial of AZD1222 (ChAdOx1 nCoV-19) in healthy adults. Trial participant PBMC samples were collected at day 0 and day 28 after the second dose for TCRbeta chain sequencing. The source of this sequence is an adult in good health. Sequences were derived from peripheral blood, sampled on day 0 of AZD1222 vaccination. This receptor chain uses TRBV7-8 and TRBJ2-3; the D gene is perhaps TRBD2, from 6 matching bases. The CDR3 in this case is CASSLPGSFADTQYF. The DNA sequence is TGTGCCAGCAGCTTACCCGGGAGTTTCGCAGATACGCAGTATTTT.